Listed below are T cell receptor beta chains from one sample, sequenced in a study of T cell responses to AZD1222 COVID-19 vaccine. Measured with immunoSEQ multiplex PCR; TCRdb has only the in-frame clones, and not every one. This sample has about 150,000 clones, with less than 90% found just once. Sample: peripheral blood, taken on day 0 of MenACWY control vaccination. The receptors come from an adult in good health. CDR3s include the opening cysteine and the closing phenylalanine or tryptophan. A D gene is named only where the DNA matches it firmly. The size field is filled for only some rows; it gives once, few, many or a size class.

abundance	d_gene	v_gene	j_gene	CDR3aa	CDR3nt
-	-	TRBV9	TRBJ2-2	CASSVSPQRATGELFF	TGTGCCAGCAGCGTCTCTCCCCAGAGGGCTACCGGGGAGCTGTTTTTT
-	-	TRBV21-1	TRBJ1-2	CASSNNRGRNYGYTF	TGTGCCAGCAGCAATAACAGGGGGAGAAACTATGGCTACACCTTC
-	TRBD2	TRBV5-4	TRBJ2-7	CASSLKLALAGVLYEQYF	TGTGCCAGCAGCTTGAAATTAGCCCTAGCGGGCGTCTTATACGAGCAGTACTTC
-	TRBD1	TRBV5-1	TRBJ2-1	CASSLVVTGGNNEQFF	TGCGCCAGCAGCTTGGTGGTGACAGGGGGGAACAATGAGCAGTTCTTC
-	-	TRBV27	TRBJ2-4	CASSLRVPAKNIQYF	TGTGCCAGCAGTTTGAGGGTGCCCGCCAAAAACATTCAGTACTTC
-	-	TRBV13	TRBJ1-2	CASSFTGPIPTNYGYTF	TGTGCCAGCAGCTTTACAGGCCCAATTCCGACTAACTATGGCTACACCTTC
-	-	TRBV29-1	TRBJ1-2	CSVAGADGYTF	TGCAGCGTTGCTGGGGCGGATGGCTACACCTTC
few	-	TRBV9	TRBJ1-2	CASSVGGGDPYGYTF	TGTGCCAGCAGCGTTGGGGGAGGGGACCCCTATGGCTACACCTTC
-	-	TRBV6-5	TRBJ2-1	CASSPTPSSEQFF	TGTGCCAGCAGTCCAACCCCTAGCAGTGAGCAGTTCTTC
-	-	TRBV2	TRBJ1-5	CASNRDRAGLAQHF	TGTGCCAGCAACCGGGACCGCGCAGGTTTGGCCCAGCATTTT
-	-	TRBV11-3	TRBJ2-7	CASSTGDFYEQYF	TGTGCCAGCAGCACCGGGGATTTCTACGAGCAGTACTTC
-	-	TRBV7-3	TRBJ2-6	CASSPMSSGANVLTF	TGTGCCAGCAGCCCCATGAGCTCTGGGGCCAACGTCCTGACTTTC
few	-	TRBV6-5	TRBJ1-5	CASSYDGSSNQPQHF	TGTGCCAGCAGTTACGACGGATCTAGCAATCAGCCCCAGCATTTT
once	TRBD1	TRBV7-2	TRBJ2-7	CASSHRDRGREQYF	TGTGCCAGCAGCCATCGGGACAGGGGGCGCGAGCAGTACTTC
-	-	TRBV19	TRBJ1-1	CASSPEVLPSAFF	TGTGCCAGTAGTCCCGAAGTCCTCCCTTCAGCTTTCTTT
-	-	TRBV5-4	TRBJ1-6	CASSLAKGSNSPLHF	TGTGCCAGCAGCTTGGCCAAGGGTAGTAATTCACCCCTCCACTTT
-	-	TRBV5-4	TRBJ1-1	CASSTPQDFNTEAFF	TGTGCCAGCAGCACCCCACAGGATTTCAACACTGAAGCTTTCTTT
-	TRBD1	TRBV18	TRBJ2-7	CASSQLPGTGVNEQYF	TGTGCCAGCTCACAATTACCGGGGACAGGGGTAAACGAGCAGTACTTC
-	-	TRBV3-1/TRBV3-2	TRBJ1-2	CASSQGGGYTF	TGTGCCAGCAGCCAAGGGGGCGGCTACACCTTC
once	-	TRBV15	TRBJ1-1	CATSKSRRRTEKEAFF	TGTGCCACCAGCAAGAGCCGGAGACGGACAGAAAAAGAAGCTTTCTTT
-	TRBD2	TRBV5-1	TRBJ2-5	CASSTRLAGEGETQYF	TGCGCCAGCAGCACCCGACTAGCGGGGGAAGGGGAGACCCAGTACTTC
-	TRBD1	TRBV6-2/TRBV6-3	TRBJ1-2	CASSTTGWGYGYTF	TGTGCCAGCAGTACGACAGGGTGGGGCTATGGCTACACCTTC
-	TRBD2	TRBV18	TRBJ2-3	CASSGLAGADTQYF	TGTGCCAGCTCAGGACTAGCGGGCGCGGATACGCAGTATTTT
-	-	TRBV6-2/TRBV6-3	TRBJ2-5	CASSPRQAYETQYF	TGTGCCAGCAGTCCCCGACAGGCTTACGAGACCCAGTACTTC
few	-	TRBV5-1	TRBJ1-2	CASSLDTGTPYGYTF	TGCGCCAGCAGCTTGGATACAGGGACTCCCTATGGCTACACCTTC
-	TRBD1	TRBV19	TRBJ1-1	CASSKGQGARTEAFF	TGTGCCAGTAGTAAGGGACAGGGGGCGAGAACTGAAGCTTTCTTT
-	TRBD1	TRBV18	TRBJ2-7	CASSPTKDRGTEQYF	TGTGCCAGCTCACCAACCAAGGACAGGGGAACCGAGCAGTACTTC
-	TRBD1	TRBV5-1	TRBJ1-2	CASGTGQGPLYGYTF	TGCGCCAGCGGAACAGGACAGGGCCCGTTATATGGCTACACCTTC
-	-	TRBV11-2	TRBJ2-6	CASSLFTGGANVLTF	TGTGCCAGCAGCTTATTTACGGGCGGGGCCAACGTCCTGACTTTC
few	TRBD2	TRBV5-6	TRBJ2-5	CASSSRTSGSWEETQYF	TGTGCCAGCAGCTCGAGGACTAGCGGGAGTTGGGAGGAGACCCAGTACTTC
-	TRBD2	TRBV14	TRBJ2-7	CASSQLAGYEQYF	TGTGCCAGCAGCCAACTAGCGGGCTACGAGCAGTACTTC
-	-	TRBV7-6	TRBJ2-7	CASSLGGSGVYEQYF	TGTGCCAGCAGCTTAGGAGGGTCAGGGGTGTACGAGCAGTACTTC
-	TRBD1	TRBV7-2	TRBJ1-1	CASSLGAGGYTEAFF	TGTGCCAGCAGCTTAGGTGCAGGGGGGTACACTGAAGCTTTCTTT
-	-	TRBV27	TRBJ1-1	CASSFVVSTEAFF	TGTGCCAGCAGTTTTGTGGTCAGTACTGAAGCTTTCTTT
-	-	TRBV7-6	TRBJ2-5	CASSLMIRVGETQYF	TGTGCCAGCAGCCTGATGATCAGGGTTGGGGAGACCCAGTACTTC
-	-	TRBV5-5	TRBJ1-1	CASSWTVMNTEAFF	TGTGCCAGCAGCTGGACGGTCATGAACACTGAAGCTTTCTTT
once	-	TRBV29-1	TRBJ2-1	CSVELGPSEQFF	TGCAGCGTTGAATTGGGGCCGAGTGAGCAGTTCTTC
-	-	TRBV5-6	TRBJ1-5	CASSLKGQPQHF	TGTGCCAGCAGCTTGAAAGGGCAGCCCCAGCATTTT
-	-	TRBV27	TRBJ1-2	CASSRAGTHYGYTF	TGTGCCAGCAGCCGAGCCGGGACACACTATGGCTACACCTTC
few	-	TRBV5-4	TRBJ2-2	CASSLDPGELFF	TGTGCCAGCAGCTTGGATCCCGGGGAGCTGTTTTTT
once	-	TRBV7-9	TRBJ2-7	CASSPRGHLVEQYF	TGTGCCAGCAGCCCCCGGGGACACTTAGTAGAGCAGTACTTC
-	-	TRBV28	TRBJ1-1	CASSLLGRQAFF	TGTGCCAGCAGTTTATTGGGACGGCAAGCTTTCTTT